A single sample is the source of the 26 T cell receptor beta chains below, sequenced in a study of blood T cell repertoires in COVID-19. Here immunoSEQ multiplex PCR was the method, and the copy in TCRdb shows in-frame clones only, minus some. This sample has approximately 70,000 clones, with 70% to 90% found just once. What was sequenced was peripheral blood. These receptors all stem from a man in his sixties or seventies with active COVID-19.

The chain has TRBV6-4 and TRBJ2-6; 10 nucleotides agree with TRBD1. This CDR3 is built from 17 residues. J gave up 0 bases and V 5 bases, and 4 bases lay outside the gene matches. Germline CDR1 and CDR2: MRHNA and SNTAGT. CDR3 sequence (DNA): TGTGCCAGCAGTAGGACAGGGGGAAACTCTGGGGCCAACGTCCTGACTTTC. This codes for CASSRTGGNSGANVLTF.

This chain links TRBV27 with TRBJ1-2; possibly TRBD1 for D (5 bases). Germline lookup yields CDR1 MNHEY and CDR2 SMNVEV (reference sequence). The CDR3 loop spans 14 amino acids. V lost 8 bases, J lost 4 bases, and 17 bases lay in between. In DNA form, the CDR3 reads TGTGCCAGCCTTACCGGGGGACGGGGCTATGGCTACACCTTC. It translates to CASLTGGRGYGYTF.

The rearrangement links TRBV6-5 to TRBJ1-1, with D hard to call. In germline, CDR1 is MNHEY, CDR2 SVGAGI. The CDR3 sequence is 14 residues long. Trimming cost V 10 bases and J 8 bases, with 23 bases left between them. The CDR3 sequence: CATKFGEGAGEAFF. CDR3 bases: TGTGCCACCAAGTTTGGGGAGGGTGCGGGGGAAGCTTTCTTT.

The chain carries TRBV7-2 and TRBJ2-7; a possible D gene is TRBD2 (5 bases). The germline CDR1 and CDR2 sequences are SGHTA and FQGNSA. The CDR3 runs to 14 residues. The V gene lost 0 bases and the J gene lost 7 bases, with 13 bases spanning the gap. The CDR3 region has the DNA TGTGCCAGCAGCTTAGCGGGAGTGGGCTTTGAGCAGTACTTC. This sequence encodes CASSLAGVGFEQYF.

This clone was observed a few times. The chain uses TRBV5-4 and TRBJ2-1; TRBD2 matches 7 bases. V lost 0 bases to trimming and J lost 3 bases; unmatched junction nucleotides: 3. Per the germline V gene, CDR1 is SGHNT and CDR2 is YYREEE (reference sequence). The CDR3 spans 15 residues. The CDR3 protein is CASSLDGTNYNEQFF. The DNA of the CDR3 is TGTGCCAGCAGCTTGGATGGGACTAACTACAATGAGCAGTTCTTC.

This chain's CDR3 is CASSEQDRGGSPLHF. Written as DNA, the CDR3 is TGTGCCAGCAGTGAGCAGGACAGGGGTGGCTCACCCCTCCACTTT. The chain uses TRBV6-1 and TRBJ1-6; 9 bases agree with TRBD1. The trim removed 3 bases at V and 10 bases at J, leaving 7 bases unmatched. The CDR3 is 15 amino acids. Germline V gives CDR1 MNHNS, CDR2 SASEGT.

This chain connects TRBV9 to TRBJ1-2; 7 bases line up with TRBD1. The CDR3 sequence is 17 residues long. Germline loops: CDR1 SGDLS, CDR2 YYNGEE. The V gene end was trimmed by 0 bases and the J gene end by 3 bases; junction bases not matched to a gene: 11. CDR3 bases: TGTGCCAGCAGCGTAGGGGCAGGGGGAGGAGGGTACTATGGCTACACCTTC. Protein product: CASSVGAGGGGYYGYTF.

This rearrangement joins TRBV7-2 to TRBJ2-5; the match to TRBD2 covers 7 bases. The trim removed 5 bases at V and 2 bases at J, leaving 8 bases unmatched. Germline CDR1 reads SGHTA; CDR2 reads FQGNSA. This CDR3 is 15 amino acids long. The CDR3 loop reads CASSPRRGGQETQYF. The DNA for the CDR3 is TGTGCCAGCAGCCCACGCCGCGGGGGTCAAGAGACCCAGTACTTC.

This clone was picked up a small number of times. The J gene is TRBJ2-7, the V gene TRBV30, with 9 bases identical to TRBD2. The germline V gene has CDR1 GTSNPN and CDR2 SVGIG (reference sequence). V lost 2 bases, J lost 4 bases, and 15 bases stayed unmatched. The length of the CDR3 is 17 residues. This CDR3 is CAWSILAGTRTPYEQYF. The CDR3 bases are TGTGCCTGGAGTATCCTAGCGGGAACCCGAACCCCATACGAGCAGTACTTC. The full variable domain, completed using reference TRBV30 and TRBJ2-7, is SQTIHQWPATLVQPVGSPLSLECTVEGTSNPNLYWYRQAAGRGLQLLFYSVGIGQISSEVPQNLSASRPQDRQFILSSKKLLLSDSGFYLCAWSILAGTRTPYEQYFGPGTRLTVT.

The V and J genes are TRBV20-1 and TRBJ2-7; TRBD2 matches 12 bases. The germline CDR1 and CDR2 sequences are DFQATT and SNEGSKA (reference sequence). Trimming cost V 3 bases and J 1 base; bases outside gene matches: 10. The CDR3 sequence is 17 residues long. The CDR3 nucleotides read TGCAGTGCTAGTGGGGACGGCGGGACTAGCGGGTCCTACGAGCAGTACTTC. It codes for CSASGDGGTSGSYEQYF.

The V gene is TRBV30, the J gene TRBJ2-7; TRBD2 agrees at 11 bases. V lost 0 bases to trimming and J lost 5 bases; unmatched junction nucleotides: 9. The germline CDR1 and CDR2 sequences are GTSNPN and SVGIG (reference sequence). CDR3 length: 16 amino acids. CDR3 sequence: CAWSVGGGLAANEQYF. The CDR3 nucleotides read TGTGCCTGGAGTGTAGGGGGGGGACTAGCGGCCAACGAGCAGTACTTC.

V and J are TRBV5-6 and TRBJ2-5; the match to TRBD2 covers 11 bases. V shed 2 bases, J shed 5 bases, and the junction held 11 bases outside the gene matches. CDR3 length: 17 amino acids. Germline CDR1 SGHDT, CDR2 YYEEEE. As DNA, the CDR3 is TGTGCCAGCAGCTTTACAGAGGGACTAGCGGTAGGGGAGACCCAGTACTTC. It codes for CASSFTEGLAVGETQYF.

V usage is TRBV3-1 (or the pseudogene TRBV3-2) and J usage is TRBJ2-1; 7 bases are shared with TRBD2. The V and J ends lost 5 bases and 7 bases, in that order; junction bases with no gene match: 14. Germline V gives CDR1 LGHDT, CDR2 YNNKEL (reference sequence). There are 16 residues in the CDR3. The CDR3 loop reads CASSGSGKRGGNEQFF. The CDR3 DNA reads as TGTGCCAGCAGCGGAAGTGGCAAGCGGGGAGGGAATGAGCAGTTCTTC.

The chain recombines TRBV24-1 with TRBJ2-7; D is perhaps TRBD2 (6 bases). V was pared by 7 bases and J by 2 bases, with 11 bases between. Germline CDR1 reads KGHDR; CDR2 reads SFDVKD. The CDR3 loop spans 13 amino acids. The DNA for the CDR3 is TGTGCCACCAGCCGACCGGGGGCCTACGAGCAGTACTTC. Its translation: CATSRPGAYEQYF.

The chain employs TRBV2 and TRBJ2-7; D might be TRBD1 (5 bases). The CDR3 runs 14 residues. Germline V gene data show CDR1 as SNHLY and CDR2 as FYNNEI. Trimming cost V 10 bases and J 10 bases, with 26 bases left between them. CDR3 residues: CATGQGAQVGQQYF. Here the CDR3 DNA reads TGTGCCACAGGGCAGGGCGCCCAGGTGGGCCAACAGTACTTC.

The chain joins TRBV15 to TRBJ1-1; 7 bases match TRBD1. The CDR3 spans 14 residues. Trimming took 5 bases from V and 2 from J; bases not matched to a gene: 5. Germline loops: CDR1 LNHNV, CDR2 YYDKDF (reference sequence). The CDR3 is CATSPGQFNTEAFF. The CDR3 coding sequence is TGTGCCACCAGCCCGGGACAGTTTAACACTGAAGCTTTCTTT.

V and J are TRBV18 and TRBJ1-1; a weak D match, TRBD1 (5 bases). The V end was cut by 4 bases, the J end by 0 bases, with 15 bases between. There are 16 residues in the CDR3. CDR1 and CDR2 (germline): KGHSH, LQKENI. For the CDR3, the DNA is TGTGCCAGCTCACGAGGGTCAGGGAGGTTGAACACTGAAGCTTTCTTT. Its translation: CASSRGSGRLNTEAFF.

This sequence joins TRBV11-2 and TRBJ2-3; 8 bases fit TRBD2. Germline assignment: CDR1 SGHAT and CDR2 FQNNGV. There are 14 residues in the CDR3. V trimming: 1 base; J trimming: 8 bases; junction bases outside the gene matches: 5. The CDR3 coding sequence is TGTGCCAGCAGCTTAGCGGGAGGGCCCTCTACGCAGTATTTT. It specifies CASSLAGGPSTQYF.

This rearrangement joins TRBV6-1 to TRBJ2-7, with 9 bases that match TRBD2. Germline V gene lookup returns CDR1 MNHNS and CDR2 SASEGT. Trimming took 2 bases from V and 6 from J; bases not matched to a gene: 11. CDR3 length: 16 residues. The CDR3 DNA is TGTGCCAGCAGTGAAAGGGGTAGCGGGAGCCCCTTCGAGCAGTACTTC. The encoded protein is CASSERGSGSPFEQYF.

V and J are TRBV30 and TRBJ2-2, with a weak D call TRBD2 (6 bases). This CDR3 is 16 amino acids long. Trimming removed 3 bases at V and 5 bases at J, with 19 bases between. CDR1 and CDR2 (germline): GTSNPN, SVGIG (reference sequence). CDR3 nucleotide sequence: TGTGCCTGGAGGAGGAGGAACAATAGCGGTACCGGGGAGCTGTTTTTT. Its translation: CAWRRRNNSGTGELFF.

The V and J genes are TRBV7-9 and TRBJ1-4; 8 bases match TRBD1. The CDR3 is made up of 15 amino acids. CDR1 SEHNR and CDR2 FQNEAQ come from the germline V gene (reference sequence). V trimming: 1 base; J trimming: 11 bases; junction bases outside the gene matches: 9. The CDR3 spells CASSLDGTGTGKLFF. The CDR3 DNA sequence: TGTGCCAGCAGCTTAGATGGGACAGGAACGGGCAAACTGTTTTTT.

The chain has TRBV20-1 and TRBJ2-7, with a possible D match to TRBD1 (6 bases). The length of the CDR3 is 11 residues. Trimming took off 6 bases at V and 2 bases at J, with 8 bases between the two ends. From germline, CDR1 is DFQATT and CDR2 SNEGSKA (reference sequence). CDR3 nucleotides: TGCAGTGCGAAGGGGGCCTACGAGCAGTACTTC. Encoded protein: CSAKGAYEQYF.

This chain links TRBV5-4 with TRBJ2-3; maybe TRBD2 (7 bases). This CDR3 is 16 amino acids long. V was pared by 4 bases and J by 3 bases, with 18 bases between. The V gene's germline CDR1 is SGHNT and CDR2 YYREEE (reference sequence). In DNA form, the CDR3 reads TGTGCCAGCAGCCCGACCCGGGGGGCTGGGACAGATACGCAGTATTTT. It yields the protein CASSPTRGAGTDTQYF.

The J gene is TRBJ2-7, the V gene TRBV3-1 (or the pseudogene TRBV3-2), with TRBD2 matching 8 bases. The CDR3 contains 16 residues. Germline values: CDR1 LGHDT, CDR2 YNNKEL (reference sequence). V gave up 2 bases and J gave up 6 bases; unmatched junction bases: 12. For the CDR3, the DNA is TGTGCCAGCAGCCAATACGGCGGGGGGAAGAGGGTCGAGCAGTACTTC. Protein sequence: CASSQYGGGKRVEQYF.

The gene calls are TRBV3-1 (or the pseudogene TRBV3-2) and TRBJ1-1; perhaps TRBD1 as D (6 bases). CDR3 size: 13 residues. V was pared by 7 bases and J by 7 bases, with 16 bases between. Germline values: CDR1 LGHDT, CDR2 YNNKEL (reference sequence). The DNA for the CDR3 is TGTGCCAGCACCCACGCGGGGGCGGGTGAAGCTTTCTTT. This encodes CASTHAGAGEAFF.

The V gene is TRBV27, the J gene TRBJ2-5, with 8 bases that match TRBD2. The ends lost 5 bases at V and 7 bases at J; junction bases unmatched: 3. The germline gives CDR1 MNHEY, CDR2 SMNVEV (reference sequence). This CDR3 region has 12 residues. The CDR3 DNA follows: TGTGCCAGCAGTCATGCGGGGGGGACCCAGTACTTC. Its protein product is CASSHAGGTQYF.